The clone carrying this TCR beta chain was observed a handful of times. TCRdb passed the 5' RACE reads through MiXCR, listing each CDR3 protein once. In the table there are hundreds of thousands of distinct CDR3 sequences, 8.5% to 10% of which are singletons. CDR1 and CDR2 (germline): KGHDR, SFDVKD. The CDR3 totals 15 residues. V was trimmed by 3 bases and J by 4 bases, leaving 14 bases between them. This record belongs to a study of T cells after yellow fever vaccination. This receptor was identified in a man aged 18 to 29 who received the YFV17D yellow fever vaccine. The chain recombines TRBV24-1 with TRBJ1-2, with a possible D match to TRBD1 (5 bases). The sequences come from CD4+ T cells sorted from PBMCs, collected 5 days after the yellow fever booster vaccination. The CDR3, as DNA: TGTGCCACCAGTGATCCTCAGGTGGGGACCTATGGCTACACCTTC. Translating gives CATSDPQVGTYGYTF.